The rows below give T cell receptor beta chains drawn from one sample of a study of blood T cell repertoires in COVID-19. TCRdb's copy holds only in-frame clones and misses some; the assay was immunoSEQ multiplex PCR. This sample has a few hundred thousand clones; roughly 89% occur once, and the top ten carry around 15%. Sequencing input: PBMCs or T cells enriched from blood (not recorded which). The origin of the receptors is a man aged 25-45 years who had been exposed to COVID-19. CDR3s include the opening cysteine and the closing phenylalanine or tryptophan. The order of the fields is D gene, V gene, clone size, J gene, CDR3 protein, CDR3 DNA. A D gene is named only where the DNA matches it firmly. A clone size is listed for some rows: how often the clone was seen (once, few, many), or a class if it is expanded.

d_gene: TRBD1; v_gene: TRBV13; abundance: -; j_gene: TRBJ2-4; CDR3aa: CASRSQGVKNIQYF; CDR3nt: TGTGCCAGCAGGAGTCAGGGGGTTAAAAACATTCAGTACTTC
d_gene: -; v_gene: TRBV4-1; abundance: -; j_gene: TRBJ1-1; CDR3aa: CASSQAGYSTEAFF; CDR3nt: TGCGCCAGCAGCCAAGCGGGGTACAGCACTGAAGCTTTCTTT
d_gene: TRBD2; v_gene: TRBV7-9; abundance: -; j_gene: TRBJ2-5; CDR3aa: CASGGLRGGRLQETQYF; CDR3nt: TGTGCCAGCGGGGGCCTCCGGGGGGGCCGACTTCAAGAGACCCAGTACTTC
d_gene: -; v_gene: TRBV15; abundance: -; j_gene: TRBJ2-7; CDR3aa: CATSRDNYYEQYF; CDR3nt: TGTGCCACCAGCAGGGACAATTACTACGAGCAGTACTTC
d_gene: -; v_gene: TRBV21-1; abundance: -; j_gene: TRBJ1-1; CDR3aa: CASSKAQTGGPRGNTEAFF; CDR3nt: TGTGCCAGCAGCAAAGCCCAGACAGGGGGCCCCAGGGGAAACACTGAAGCTTTCTTT
d_gene: TRBD2; v_gene: TRBV13; abundance: -; j_gene: TRBJ2-7; CDR3aa: CASSFSGGALGEQYF; CDR3nt: TGTGCCAGCAGCTTTAGCGGGGGGGCCCTGGGGGAGCAGTACTTC
d_gene: -; v_gene: TRBV19; abundance: -; j_gene: TRBJ1-3; CDR3aa: CASSNLDYSGNTIYF; CDR3nt: TGTGCCAGTAGTAACTTGGACTACTCTGGAAACACCATATATTTT
d_gene: -; v_gene: TRBV6-5; abundance: -; j_gene: TRBJ1-4; CDR3aa: CASSYRGGREKLFF; CDR3nt: TGTGCCAGCAGTTACCGGGGGGGAAGAGAAAAACTGTTTTTT
d_gene: -; v_gene: TRBV11-2; abundance: -; j_gene: TRBJ2-2; CDR3aa: CASNAGLGGELFF; CDR3nt: TGTGCCAGCAACGCGGGCTTGGGAGGGGAGCTGTTTTTT
d_gene: -; v_gene: TRBV10-3; abundance: -; j_gene: TRBJ1-2; CDR3aa: CAISEFGGTEDGYTF; CDR3nt: TGTGCCATCAGTGAGTTCGGGGGGACGGAGGATGGCTACACCTTC
d_gene: -; v_gene: TRBV19; abundance: -; j_gene: TRBJ2-5; CDR3aa: CASRGLGGETQYF; CDR3nt: TGTGCCAGTAGGGGTTTGGGGGGAGAGACCCAGTACTTC
d_gene: -; v_gene: TRBV27; abundance: once; j_gene: TRBJ1-6; CDR3aa: CASSFSLYNSPLHF; CDR3nt: TGTGCCAGCAGTTTTAGCCTCTATAATTCACCCCTCCACTTT
d_gene: -; v_gene: TRBV27; abundance: -; j_gene: TRBJ1-3; CDR3aa: CASRERGRDTIYF; CDR3nt: TGTGCCAGCAGGGAGCGAGGTAGAGACACCATATATTTT
d_gene: -; v_gene: TRBV11-2; abundance: -; j_gene: TRBJ2-1; CDR3aa: CASSLVSAGEQFF; CDR3nt: TGTGCCAGCAGCTTAGTTTCAGCGGGTGAGCAGTTCTTC
d_gene: TRBD1; v_gene: TRBV3-1/TRBV3-2; abundance: -; j_gene: TRBJ1-1; CDR3aa: CASSLYRGGTEAFF; CDR3nt: TGTGCCAGCAGCCTTTACAGGGGTGGAACTGAAGCTTTCTTT
d_gene: -; v_gene: TRBV18; abundance: -; j_gene: TRBJ1-1; CDR3aa: CASSPLQDTEAFF; CDR3nt: TGTGCCAGCTCACCTCTACAGGACACTGAAGCTTTCTTT
d_gene: TRBD1; v_gene: TRBV27; abundance: -; j_gene: TRBJ1-6; CDR3aa: CASSFGTGYSPLHF; CDR3nt: TGTGCCAGCAGTTTCGGGACAGGCTATTCACCCCTCCACTTT
d_gene: -; v_gene: TRBV2; abundance: -; j_gene: TRBJ2-5; CDR3aa: CASSWTVQETQYF; CDR3nt: TGTGCCAGCAGTTGGACAGTCCAAGAGACCCAGTACTTC
d_gene: TRBD2; v_gene: TRBV3-1/TRBV3-2; abundance: -; j_gene: TRBJ2-1; CDR3aa: CASSYRTSGGGNEQFF; CDR3nt: TGTGCCAGCAGCTATCGGACTAGCGGGGGGGGCAATGAGCAGTTCTTC
d_gene: -; v_gene: TRBV6-6; abundance: -; j_gene: TRBJ1-5; CDR3aa: CASSYGTSGQPQHF; CDR3nt: TGTGCCAGCAGTTACGGGACATCAGGCCAGCCCCAGCATTTT